The following is a T cell receptor beta chain sequence with its context. Its antigen is unidentified. Alongside a J-beta primer mix, a sample-barcoded 5' primer served in a second PCR lasting about 7 to 11 cycles. TCRdb reanalysed the 5' RACE reads using MiXCR and keeps one entry per CDR3 protein. The sample includes some 1.7 million distinct CDR3 sequences, 28% of them seen just once. The sample comes from a study of blood T cells in healthy people across ages. Study summary: T cells yielded about one barcoded beta molecule per two cells through template switching. Broader study findings: Roughly linear age-related decline in beta diversity appeared, significant by age around 40.

Trimming left V 1 base short and J 8 bases short, with 11 bases between. The V gene's germline CDR1 is MNHNS and CDR2 SASEGT. This CDR3 has 13 amino acids. The sequence was obtained from a woman in her 30s in good health. The sample taken for sequencing was blood. The V call is TRBV6-1, the J call TRBJ2-5; D may correspond to TRBD1 or TRBD2 (5 bases each). The CDR3 DNA follows: TGTGCCAGCAGTGAAGACAGGACGGGAACCCAGTACTTC. This encodes CASSEDRTGTQYF.